Listed below are T cell receptor beta chains from one sample, sequenced in a study of shared clonotypes between healthy human individuals. The protocol was immunoSEQ multiplex PCR, while the TCRdb copy is restricted to in-frame clones and leaves out a portion. This table holds approximately 2,300,000 clones, 85% to 95% found once. What was sequenced was naive CD4+ T cells from PBMCs. The receptors come from a young man in good health. Some clones in this sample may be carry-over from other donors' samples. Both conserved end residues are part of each CDR3. Fields, in order: clone size, V gene, CDR3 protein. Size tells how often a clone was seen (once, few, many) or the class of an expanded clone, and some rows leave it out.

-,TRBV5-1,CASSGYRDRAYEQYF
-,TRBV9,CASSPGGGRGETQYF
once,TRBV27,CASSLELAGGNEQFF
-,TRBV6-5,CASDTSGRWGNEQYF
-,TRBV11-2,CASSPGGTEAFF
-,TRBV19,CASSDLWTGGEKLFF
-,TRBV19,CASSVQGSLQGPQHF
-,TRBV5-1,CASRGDSNTGELFF
-,TRBV7-2,CASSLVSGQGNTEAFF
-,TRBV5-6,CASSSRETQYF
-,TRBV11-2,CASSLDVRGLYF